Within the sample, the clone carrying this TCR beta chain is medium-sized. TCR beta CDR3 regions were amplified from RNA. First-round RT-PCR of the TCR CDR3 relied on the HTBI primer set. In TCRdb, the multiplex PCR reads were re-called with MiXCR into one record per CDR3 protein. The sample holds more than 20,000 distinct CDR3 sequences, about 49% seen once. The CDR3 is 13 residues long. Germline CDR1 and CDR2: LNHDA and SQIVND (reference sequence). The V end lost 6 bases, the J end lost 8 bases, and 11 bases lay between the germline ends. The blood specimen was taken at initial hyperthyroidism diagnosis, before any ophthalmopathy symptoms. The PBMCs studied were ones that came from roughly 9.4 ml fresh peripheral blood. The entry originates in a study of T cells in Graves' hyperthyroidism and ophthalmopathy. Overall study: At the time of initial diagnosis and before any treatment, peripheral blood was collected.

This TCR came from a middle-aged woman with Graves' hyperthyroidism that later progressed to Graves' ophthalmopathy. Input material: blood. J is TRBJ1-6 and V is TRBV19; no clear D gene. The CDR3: CASRKVADSPLHF. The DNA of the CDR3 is TGTGCCAGTAGGAAGGTCGCGGATTCACCCCTCCACTTT.